The rows below give T cell receptor beta chains drawn from one sample of a study of blood T cell repertoires in COVID-19. Sequencing used immunoSEQ multiplex PCR; TCRdb keeps in-frame clones, though not all of them. In the table there are about 34,000 clones, 75% to 90% of which are singletons. Material: peripheral blood. Receptors originate from a woman in her 70s with acute or convalescent COVID-19. Both conserved end residues are part of each CDR3. Each record gives: V gene, clone size, D gene, J gene, CDR3 DNA, CDR3 protein. A D gene is named only where the DNA matches it firmly. Clone size appears in some rows only: once, few, many, or a class for an expanded clone.

v_gene: TRBV4-1
abundance: NA
d_gene: TRBD1
j_gene: TRBJ2-7
CDR3nt: TGCGCCAGCAGCCAAGAGGACAGGGGACGTTACGAGCAGTACTTC
CDR3aa: CASSQEDRGRYEQYF

v_gene: TRBV3-1/TRBV3-2
abundance: NA
d_gene: NA
j_gene: TRBJ1-3
CDR3nt: TGTGCCAGCAGTGCAGGGGACCTTATGAGCTCTGGAAACACCATATATTTT
CDR3aa: CASSAGDLMSSGNTIYF

v_gene: TRBV3-1/TRBV3-2
abundance: NA
d_gene: TRBD2
j_gene: TRBJ2-4
CDR3nt: TGTGCCAGCAGCCAAGGGACTAGCGGGGGGGTAGCCAAAAACATTCAGTACTTC
CDR3aa: CASSQGTSGGVAKNIQYF

v_gene: TRBV5-1
abundance: NA
d_gene: NA
j_gene: TRBJ2-1
CDR3nt: TGCGCCAGCAGCCCAAGACAGTTCTGGGGGCTCAATGAGCAGTTCTTC
CDR3aa: CASSPRQFWGLNEQFF

v_gene: TRBV19
abundance: few
d_gene: TRBD1
j_gene: TRBJ2-1
CDR3nt: TGTGCCAGTAGTCTCCTCGGGACAGGGAATGAGCAGTTCTTC
CDR3aa: CASSLLGTGNEQFF

v_gene: TRBV2
abundance: NA
d_gene: NA
j_gene: TRBJ2-1
CDR3nt: TGTGCCAGCAGTGAATTAGCGGTTGCCTACAATGAGCAGTTCTTC
CDR3aa: CASSELAVAYNEQFF

v_gene: TRBV5-6
abundance: NA
d_gene: TRBD1
j_gene: TRBJ1-5
CDR3nt: TGTGCCAGCAGCTTGGGACAGGGCCAGATCCAGCCCCAGCATTTT
CDR3aa: CASSLGQGQIQPQHF

v_gene: TRBV28
abundance: few
d_gene: TRBD1
j_gene: TRBJ1-5
CDR3nt: TGTGCCAGCAGTTTCACAGGGGGCGGTCAGCCCCAGCATTTT
CDR3aa: CASSFTGGGQPQHF

v_gene: TRBV3-1/TRBV3-2
abundance: NA
d_gene: NA
j_gene: TRBJ2-6
CDR3nt: TGTGCCAGCGGCGGAGTTTCCGGGGCCAACGTCCTGACTTTC
CDR3aa: CASGGVSGANVLTF

v_gene: TRBV7-9
abundance: NA
d_gene: NA
j_gene: TRBJ2-3
CDR3nt: TGTGCCACCAAGCGTCCGCCCACAGATACGCAGTATTTT
CDR3aa: CATKRPPTDTQYF

v_gene: TRBV5-4
abundance: NA
d_gene: NA
j_gene: TRBJ2-2
CDR3nt: TGTGCCAGCAGCTTGCTAGCCGGGGAGCTGTTTTTT
CDR3aa: CASSLLAGELFF

v_gene: TRBV6-6
abundance: NA
d_gene: TRBD1
j_gene: TRBJ1-1
CDR3nt: TGTGCCAGCAGATGGACAGGGGAGAACACTGAAGCTTTCTTT
CDR3aa: CASRWTGENTEAFF

v_gene: TRBV6-5
abundance: NA
d_gene: TRBD2
j_gene: TRBJ2-3
CDR3nt: TGTGCCAGCAGTTACTCGACTAGCTTAGATACGCAGTATTTT
CDR3aa: CASSYSTSLDTQYF

v_gene: TRBV19
abundance: NA
d_gene: TRBD2
j_gene: TRBJ2-5
CDR3nt: TGTGCCAGTAGTATTGATGTGGGGGGGATCCAAGAGACCCAGTACTTC
CDR3aa: CASSIDVGGIQETQYF

v_gene: TRBV4-1
abundance: NA
d_gene: TRBD1
j_gene: TRBJ1-1
CDR3nt: TGCGCCAGCAGCCAACAGGGGGTCCAAACTGAAGCTTTCTTT
CDR3aa: CASSQQGVQTEAFF

v_gene: TRBV5-5
abundance: NA
d_gene: TRBD1
j_gene: TRBJ1-1
CDR3nt: TGTGCCAGCAGCCGGACAGGGGTATCTGAAGCTTTCTTT
CDR3aa: CASSRTGVSEAFF

v_gene: TRBV4-1
abundance: NA
d_gene: NA
j_gene: TRBJ2-3
CDR3nt: TGCGCCAGCAGCCCCCGGGACTTCTTCACAGATACGCAGTATTTT
CDR3aa: CASSPRDFFTDTQYF

v_gene: TRBV28
abundance: NA
d_gene: NA
j_gene: TRBJ2-7
CDR3nt: TGTGCCAGCAGTTTGGTATCGGCCTACGAGCAGTACTTC
CDR3aa: CASSLVSAYEQYF

v_gene: TRBV12-3/TRBV12-4
abundance: NA
d_gene: NA
j_gene: TRBJ1-2
CDR3nt: TGTGCCAGCACTCGCGGCGTCTATGGCTACACCTTC
CDR3aa: CASTRGVYGYTF

v_gene: TRBV27
abundance: NA
d_gene: NA
j_gene: TRBJ2-1
CDR3nt: TGTGCCAGCAGTTTATCAGGCCAGGGAATGGATGAGCAGTTCTTC
CDR3aa: CASSLSGQGMDEQFF

v_gene: TRBV20-1
abundance: few
d_gene: NA
j_gene: TRBJ1-1
CDR3nt: TGCAGTGCTAATGAACAGATGAACACTGAAGCTTTCTTT
CDR3aa: CSANEQMNTEAFF

v_gene: TRBV5-6
abundance: NA
d_gene: TRBD1
j_gene: TRBJ1-1
CDR3nt: TGTGCCAGCAGCTCTAGACAGGGGTTGTTTGCTTTCTTT
CDR3aa: CASSSRQGLFAFF

v_gene: TRBV7-9
abundance: NA
d_gene: NA
j_gene: TRBJ1-2
CDR3nt: TGTGCCAGCAGCGGGCGAGGGAGAGTTGGCTACACCTTC
CDR3aa: CASSGRGRVGYTF

v_gene: TRBV18
abundance: NA
d_gene: NA
j_gene: TRBJ1-4
CDR3nt: TGTGCCAGCTCACCACCTAATCTAAATGAAAAACTGTTTTTT
CDR3aa: CASSPPNLNEKLFF

v_gene: TRBV25-1
abundance: NA
d_gene: NA
j_gene: TRBJ2-7
CDR3nt: TGTGCCAGCAGTGAGGGTAGCGGAGCCTACGAGCAGTACTTC
CDR3aa: CASSEGSGAYEQYF

v_gene: TRBV7-9
abundance: NA
d_gene: TRBD1
j_gene: TRBJ2-3
CDR3nt: TGTGCCAGCAGCTTATCCGGACAGGGCACAACGCAGTATTTT
CDR3aa: CASSLSGQGTTQYF

v_gene: TRBV7-6
abundance: NA
d_gene: TRBD1
j_gene: TRBJ1-3
CDR3nt: TGTGCCAGCAGCTTAGCGCAGGGGGGATTTCCTGGAAACACCATATATTTT
CDR3aa: CASSLAQGGFPGNTIYF

v_gene: TRBV3-1/TRBV3-2
abundance: NA
d_gene: NA
j_gene: TRBJ1-2
CDR3nt: TGTGCCAGCAGCCATCCTACAGGGATCCGGTATGGCTACACCTTC
CDR3aa: CASSHPTGIRYGYTF

v_gene: TRBV5-1
abundance: NA
d_gene: TRBD1
j_gene: TRBJ2-1
CDR3nt: TGCGCCAGCAGCTCAAGCGGGACAGGGCACAATGAGCAGTTCTTC
CDR3aa: CASSSSGTGHNEQFF

v_gene: TRBV6-5
abundance: NA
d_gene: NA
j_gene: TRBJ2-7
CDR3nt: TGTGCCAGCAGGACTAGGGGCCGAGTTAAGTTCGAGCAGTACTTC
CDR3aa: CASRTRGRVKFEQYF

v_gene: TRBV5-1
abundance: NA
d_gene: NA
j_gene: TRBJ2-7
CDR3nt: TGCGCCAGCACCGACCGGGGGGCACACGAGCAGTACTTC
CDR3aa: CASTDRGAHEQYF

v_gene: TRBV29-1
abundance: NA
d_gene: TRBD1
j_gene: TRBJ1-2
CDR3nt: TGCAGCGCGGAACAGGGGGCACCGCGGGGCTACACCTTC
CDR3aa: CSAEQGAPRGYTF

v_gene: TRBV4-1
abundance: few
d_gene: NA
j_gene: TRBJ1-6
CDR3nt: TGCGCCAGCAGCCAAGATCTACGGCGAGGAAATTCACCCCTCCACTTT
CDR3aa: CASSQDLRRGNSPLHF

v_gene: TRBV6-5
abundance: NA
d_gene: TRBD1
j_gene: TRBJ1-1
CDR3nt: TGTGCCAGCAGTCCAGGGACAGGGATCACTGAAGCTTTCTTT
CDR3aa: CASSPGTGITEAFF

v_gene: TRBV2
abundance: NA
d_gene: NA
j_gene: TRBJ2-7
CDR3nt: TGTGCCAGCAGTAGACAGTGGCAGTCCTACGAGCAGTACTTC
CDR3aa: CASSRQWQSYEQYF